This T cell receptor (beta chain) appears in the sequencing data of a study of T-cell memory formation after mild COVID-19. This CDR3 spans 14 amino acids. Per germline, CDR1 LNHNV and CDR2 YYDKDF (reference sequence). V shed 0 bases, J shed 3 bases, and the junction held 2 bases outside the gene matches. In its sample, this clonotype was seen a few times. TCRdb itself ran the 5' RACE reads through MiXCR, one entry per CDR3 protein. The table shows roughly 300,000 distinct CDR3 sequences, with about 16% occurring only once. The TCR sequence derives from a man between 18 and 35 years old who had mild COVID-19 (a few samples of this study predate the infection). Cell type and time point are not known. Sequenced input: PBMCs or a T cell subset sorted from them (not recorded which). The chain is built from TRBV15 and TRBJ2-7, with 7 positions matching TRBD1. In DNA, the CDR3 is TGTGCCACCAGCAGAGAAGCAGGGGGCTACGAGCAGTACTTC. Translation: CATSREAGGYEQYF.